Only a few counts were recorded for the clone carrying this T cell receptor beta chain. Its antigen is not known. This entry comes from a study of T cells after yellow fever vaccination. General study points: Most primary-vaccination clones recurred post-booster (just under 98% CD4, more than 85% CD8).

Germline values: CDR1 SGHTS, CDR2 YDEGEE. The V and J ends lost 3 bases and 1 base respectively, with 13 bases between them. The CDR3 runs to 15 residues. TCRdb re-derived calls from the 5' RACE reads in MiXCR, one entry per CDR3 protein. The profile covers 350,000 to 450,000 distinct CDR3 sequences, with about 17% appearing a single time and over 15% taken by the ten largest. This material consisted of PBMCs, taken before the yellow fever booster vaccination. The clonotype was recovered from a young man who received the YFV17D yellow fever vaccine. This chain connects TRBV5-8 to TRBJ2-5, with a possible D match to TRBD1 (6 bases). CDR3 in DNA: TGTGCCAGCAGCTATGGACAGCGAGGCCAAGAGACCCAGTACTTC. Protein: CASSYGQRGQETQYF.